This is a list of T cell receptor beta chains from one sample in a study of OX40 agonist ivuxolimab in advanced cancers. Profiling relied on immunoSEQ multiplex PCR, and the TCRdb table lists in-frame clones only, not all of them. The sample holds about 55,000 clones, around 86% seen once. Sequencing was performed on CD4+ or CD8+ T cells sorted from blood, taken in a trial of the OX40 agonist ivuxolimab. These receptors were taken from an adult with an advanced solid tumor such as melanoma, head and neck, liver or kidney cancer. The CDR3 runs from the conserved cysteine through the conserved F or W. Fields, in order: J gene, D gene, V gene, clone size, CDR3 DNA, CDR3 protein. D genes are given only for firm matches. The size entry is marked missing in some rows and otherwise reads once, few, many or a size class.

TRBJ2-3	TRBD2	TRBV7-9	.	TGTGCCAGCAGCTTAAGCGGGGGGGTGTCAGATACGCAGTATTTT	CASSLSGGVSDTQYF
TRBJ2-7	.	TRBV11-2	.	TGTGCCAGCAGCTTCGGAATAGGAGAGAGGTACGAGCAGTACTTC	CASSFGIGERYEQYF
TRBJ2-7	TRBD1	TRBV7-2	.	TGTGCCAGCAGCGGGGACAGTGTTCGAAGGCCTCGGTTTGAGCAGTACTTC	CASSGDSVRRPRFEQYF
TRBJ2-1	.	TRBV19	once	TGTGCCAGTAGTTCGTGGGGATACTCCTACAATGAGCAGTTCTTC	CASSSWGYSYNEQFF
TRBJ1-2	.	TRBV7-8	.	TGTGCCAGCAGCCTAAAGGATGGCTACACCTTC	CASSLKDGYTF
TRBJ1-2	.	TRBV5-4	.	TGTGCCAGCAGCTTGGGATCAGGTCTTATTAGCTACACCTTC	CASSLGSGLISYTF
TRBJ2-1	.	TRBV7-7	once	TGTGCTAGCAGCTTAGGCCCGGGGCAGGGTAAGGACAATGAGCAGTTCTTC	CASSLGPGQGKDNEQFF
TRBJ2-1	TRBD2	TRBV19	.	TGTGCCAGTAGGACTAGCTTCCATGAGCAGTTCTTC	CASRTSFHEQFF
TRBJ2-1	TRBD2	TRBV7-3	.	TGTGCCAGCAGCTCAAGACAACGGGAGTGGGGGGGATACAATGAGCAGTTCTTC	CASSSRQREWGGYNEQFF
TRBJ1-2	TRBD1	TRBV9	.	TGTGCCAGCAAAGCGGGAGGGGGCCCAACTCCTAACTATGGCTACACCTTC	CASKAGGGPTPNYGYTF
TRBJ1-1	TRBD1	TRBV7-9	.	TGTGCCAGCAGCTTAGAGACGACAGGGGGCGAAGAAGCTTTCTTT	CASSLETTGGEEAFF
TRBJ1-2	TRBD1	TRBV5-6	.	TGTGCCAGCAGCGTGGGTCCGGGACAGGGGTTAGCTAACTATGGCTACACCTTC	CASSVGPGQGLANYGYTF
TRBJ2-3	.	TRBV14	.	TGTGCCAGCAGCCAAGAAGGCGGGTATACGCAGTATTTT	CASSQEGGYTQYF
TRBJ1-3	.	TRBV5-1	.	TGCGCCAGCAGCCCAGTGAGCTCTGGAAACACCATATATTTT	CASSPVSSGNTIYF
TRBJ1-1	.	TRBV7-9	.	TGTGCCAGCAGCTTAAGTGGTCCTGAAGCTTTCTTT	CASSLSGPEAFF
TRBJ2-7	.	TRBV7-9	.	TGTGCCAGCAGCTTCCTGGGCGACTACGAGCAGTACTTC	CASSFLGDYEQYF
TRBJ1-2	.	TRBV29-1	once	TGCAGCGTTGAAGACGGGGGCAGTCTAAACTATGGCTACACCTTC	CSVEDGGSLNYGYTF
TRBJ2-3	.	TRBV6-5	.	TGTGCCAGCAGTTTGGGGGGCGAGGCAGATACGCAGTATTTT	CASSLGGEADTQYF
TRBJ2-2	.	TRBV7-3	medium-sized	TGTGCCAGCAGCTTAAGGGCCCGGGGGACCGGGGAGCTGTTTTTT	CASSLRARGTGELFF
TRBJ1-2	.	TRBV9	.	TGTGCCAGCAGCCCCAGGGTATCTAACTATGGCTACACCTTC	CASSPRVSNYGYTF
TRBJ1-5	TRBD1	TRBV9	.	TGTGCCAGCAGCGCCGGGGGGGACAGCCGCAATCAGCCCCAGCATTTT	CASSAGGDSRNQPQHF
TRBJ2-1	.	TRBV5-6	.	TGTGCCAGCAGCTTTTTGGGGGGTCGGAACAATGAGCAGTTCTTC	CASSFLGGRNNEQFF
TRBJ2-3	TRBD2	TRBV14	.	TGTGCCAGCAGCTATCTAGCGGGGGTCACAGATACGCAGTATTTT	CASSYLAGVTDTQYF
TRBJ1-2	.	TRBV5-6	.	TGTGCCAGCAGCTTGACAGAGGAAGCTAACTATGGCTACACCTTC	CASSLTEEANYGYTF
TRBJ1-1	.	TRBV6-6	.	TGTGCCAGCAGTTACGAAACAGGTGAAGCTTTCTTT	CASSYETGEAFF
TRBJ2-5	.	TRBV15	.	TGTGCCACCAGCTCGAGGTCCACTGCCCCACTAGAGACCCAGTACTTC	CATSSRSTAPLETQYF
TRBJ2-7	.	TRBV5-6	.	TGTGCCAGCAGCTTGAATCTAGCCCTGAGCTCCTACGAGCAGTACTTC	CASSLNLALSSYEQYF
TRBJ2-1	.	TRBV29-1	once	TGCAGCGTTCCCCTACAGGGATCAAATGAGCAGTTCTTC	CSVPLQGSNEQFF
TRBJ1-2	.	TRBV18	.	TGTGCCAGCTCACGTGTTGAGGGTCCTAACTATGGCTACACCTTC	CASSRVEGPNYGYTF
TRBJ1-1	.	TRBV4-1	.	TGCGCCAGCAGCCTCGGGACAGAAGCTTTCTTT	CASSLGTEAFF
TRBJ1-1	.	TRBV11-3	.	TGTGCCAGCAGCTCCCGGGGGAACACTGAAGCTTTCTTT	CASSSRGNTEAFF
TRBJ2-7	.	TRBV6-6	.	TGTGCCAGCAGTTACTTGAGCTCACTCAAAATCCGGTACTTC	CASSYLSSLKIRYF
TRBJ1-2	.	TRBV2	.	TGTGCCAGCAGGACGGGGTTGGACTATGGCTACACCTTC	CASRTGLDYGYTF
TRBJ1-1	.	TRBV5-5	few	TGTGCTTCAACAACAGACAACACTGAAGCTTTCTTT	CASTTDNTEAFF
TRBJ1-1	TRBD1	TRBV9	.	TGTGCCAGCAACCCACGGACAGGGGGGACTGAAGCTTTCTTT	CASNPRTGGTEAFF
TRBJ2-5	.	TRBV7-9	.	TGTGCCAGCAGCTCGGGACGACAAGAGACCCAGTACTTC	CASSSGRQETQYF
TRBJ1-4	.	TRBV9	.	TGTGCCAGCAGCGTAGTAGGCAGTCCTAATGAAAAACTGTTTTTT	CASSVVGSPNEKLFF
TRBJ2-7	.	TRBV7-3	.	TGTGCCAGCAGCTTAACGGACGACTACGAGCAGTACTTC	CASSLTDDYEQYF
TRBJ2-6	.	TRBV7-6	.	TGTGCCAGCAGCTTCTCTACTGGGGCCAACGTCCTGACTTTC	CASSFSTGANVLTF
TRBJ1-2	.	TRBV4-2	.	TGTGCCAGCAGCCCCCCTGAGGTATTCTATGGCTACACCTTC	CASSPPEVFYGYTF
TRBJ1-1	.	TRBV11-1	.	TGTGCCAGCAGCTTAGGAGCCACTGAAGCTTTCTTT	CASSLGATEAFF
TRBJ2-7	.	TRBV4-2	few	TGTGCCAGCGCTAACAGGGAGTCGGCGATCGAGCAGTACTTC	CASANRESAIEQYF
TRBJ2-5	.	TRBV5-1	.	TGCGCCAGCAGCGCGGAGACCCAGTACTTC	CASSAETQYF
TRBJ1-1	TRBD1	TRBV5-6	.	TGTGCCAGCGGGCTCTACAGGGGGATGAACACTGAAGCTTTCTTT	CASGLYRGMNTEAFF
TRBJ1-1	.	TRBV6-6	.	TGTGCCAGCAGTTACGGGGACACTGAAGCTTTCTTT	CASSYGDTEAFF
TRBJ2-5	.	TRBV11-2	.	TGTGCCAGCAGCTCAGGAGGTGAGACCCAGTACTTC	CASSSGGETQYF
TRBJ1-1	.	TRBV7-9	.	TGTGCCAGCAGCAGAGGACCGGGGACTGAAGCTTTCTTT	CASSRGPGTEAFF
TRBJ2-3	TRBD1	TRBV25-1	.	TGTGCCAGCAGTGAACGTAAAGGAGGGACAGGGGGATCCAATACGCAGTATTTT	CASSERKGGTGGSNTQYF
TRBJ1-1	.	TRBV6-5	.	TGTGCCAGCAGTTTTTCAGGGGACACTGAAGCTTTCTTT	CASSFSGDTEAFF
TRBJ1-6	.	TRBV6-6	.	TGTGCCAGCAGCCGACCCAGCTCCTATAATTCACCCCTCCACTTT	CASSRPSSYNSPLHF
TRBJ1-1	.	TRBV9	.	TGTGCCAGCAGCGTTTCCTTGTGGGGGAACAACACTGAAGCTTTCTTT	CASSVSLWGNNTEAFF
TRBJ2-1	TRBD1	TRBV7-3	.	TGTGCCAGCAGCTCGGACAGGACTTCTACACATGAGCAGTTCTTC	CASSSDRTSTHEQFF